The entry that follows covers one T cell receptor beta chain sequence. The antigen remains undetermined. This specimen comes from a study of cytomegalovirus exposure and HLA in healthy donors. Findings and caveats of the study: TCR beta chain V- and J-gene trimming was linked, in a later analysis, to a missense variant in DCLRE1C. It was shown in a later analysis that HLA-associated TCR beta chains were more clonally expanded than other, equally common chains. Only CMV serostatus was available as immune exposure information. Researchers reportedly found TCR beta sequences accurately predicted most subjects' HLA-A and HLA-B alleles.

The PCR had 60 Vbeta and 13 Jbeta primers. This table comes from immunoSEQ multiplex PCR, and its TCRdb copy is limited to in-frame clones, with some not included. The sample records fewer than 120,000 clones, approximately 82% being singletons. This receptor was identified in a man aged 30-40 years in good health and CMV-seropositive. The specimen was PBMCs.

This CDR3 reads CASSQEYPRGTTIYF. CDR3 DNA: TGCGCCAGCAGCCAAGAATATCCCAGGGGGACCACCATATATTTT. This chain uses TRBV4-3 with TRBJ1-3; 7 nucleotides agree with TRBD1. The CDR3 spans 15 residues. V lost 0 bases, J lost 9 bases, and 8 bases stayed unmatched. Germline-derived CDR1 and CDR2 are LGHNA and YSLEER.